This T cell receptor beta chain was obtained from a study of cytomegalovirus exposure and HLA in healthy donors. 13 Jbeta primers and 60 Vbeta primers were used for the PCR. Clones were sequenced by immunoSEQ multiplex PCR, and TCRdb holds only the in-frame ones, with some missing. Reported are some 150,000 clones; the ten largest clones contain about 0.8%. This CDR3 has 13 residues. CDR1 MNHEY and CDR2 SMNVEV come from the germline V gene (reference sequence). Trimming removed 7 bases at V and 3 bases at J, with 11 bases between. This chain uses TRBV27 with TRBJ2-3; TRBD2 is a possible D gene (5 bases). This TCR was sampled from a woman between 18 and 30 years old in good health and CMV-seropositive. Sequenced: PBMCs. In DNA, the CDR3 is TGTGCCAGCAAGCTAGCTGGTACAGATACGCAGTATTTT. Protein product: CASKLAGTDTQYF.